This T cell receptor (beta chain) was sequenced in a study of T cell changes during pregnancy in multiple sclerosis. Repertoires were generated with immunoSEQ multiplex PCR, while TCRdb's copy carries only in-frame clones and drops some. The table shows 45,000 to 60,000 clones, with 80% to 95% occurring only once. The V and J ends lost 0 bases and 4 bases respectively, with 7 bases between them. Germline assignment: CDR1 SGHAT and CDR2 FQNNGV. This CDR3 has 13 residues. The source was CD4+ T cells from peripheral blood mononuclear cells, collected after pregnancy. The rearrangement joins TRBV11-2 to TRBJ2-7; weak D call: TRBD1 (5 bases). This sequence was found in a female donor in good health, enrolled as a control in a pregnancy study. The DNA for the CDR3 is TGTGCCAGCAGCTTAGATAGGGGTTACGAGCAGTACTTC. Protein product: CASSLDRGYEQYF.